Shown below are 22 T cell receptor beta chains from a single sample sequenced in a study of post-analysis software for immune sequencing data. Their antigen targets remain unknown. TCR beta cDNA libraries had unique molecular identifiers. In TCRdb, the PCR reads were re-called with MiXCR into one record per CDR3 protein. The sample includes about 460,000 distinct CDR3 sequences, around 40% of them seen just once. Overall study findings and caveats: When patients were compared with controls, a handful of TRBV segments were more frequent, TRBV5-6, TRBV5-1 and TRBV20-1 among them.

The sequenced material came from blood. Every receptor here comes from a girl aged 10 to 17 with multiple sclerosis.

This chain joins TRBV27 and TRBJ1-1; maybe TRBD1 (5 bases). The germline CDR1 and CDR2 sequences are MNHEY and SMNVEV (reference sequence). Trimming cost V 5 bases and J 11 bases, with 21 bases left between them. The CDR3 totals 14 residues. The CDR3 region has the DNA TGTGCCAGCAGTCCCCCGGGGGTAGAGGGAGGCGCTTTCTTT. This codes for CASSPPGVEGGAFF.

This clonotype has a handful of counts. The chain carries TRBV10-3 and TRBJ2-7; D gene uncertain. The CDR3 length is 13 residues. From germline, CDR1 is ENHRY and CDR2 SYGVKD. Trimming took 3 bases from V and 5 from J, leaving 11 bases between them. The CDR3 reads CAISDQVGNEQYF. CDR3 in DNA: TGTGCCATCAGTGACCAGGTAGGGAACGAGCAGTACTTC.

This chain uses TRBV11-2 with TRBJ2-3; TRBD2 matches at 9 bases. CDR1 and CDR2 (germline): SGHAT, FQNNGV. V was pared by 5 bases and J by 0 bases, with 12 bases of the junction left unmatched. The CDR3 has 18 amino acids. CDR3 region: CASSPRRRLAVSTDTQYF. The CDR3 nucleotides read TGTGCCAGCAGCCCGCGTAGGAGACTAGCGGTTAGCACAGATACGCAGTATTTT.

On this clonotype itself: The junction departs from germline at one end; a sequencing error may be responsible. The chain joins TRBV5-1 to TRBJ2-3; 11 nucleotides match TRBD2. Germline CDR1 SGHRS, CDR2 YFSETQ. The CDR3 is made up of 17 amino acids. CDR3 nucleotides: TGCGCCAGCAGCTTCCGACTAGCGGGATCGAGCGAAGATACACAGTATTTT. This encodes CASSFRLAGSSEDTQYF.

A few counts support this clonotype. The chain recombines TRBV9 with TRBJ2-7; perhaps D is TRBD1 or TRBD2 (5 bases each). Germline CDR1 SGDLS, CDR2 YYNGEE. V lost 0 bases and J lost 2, with 12 bases in between. The CDR3 has 15 residues. The CDR3 here is CASSVGAGSTYEQYF. For the CDR3, the DNA is TGTGCCAGCAGCGTAGGGGCAGGGAGTACCTACGAGCAGTACTTC.

This rearrangement joins TRBV29-1 to TRBJ1-1; D is possibly TRBD1 (5 bases). This CDR3 comprises 13 residues. CDR1 is SQVTM, CDR2 ANQGSEA, per germline. The ends were cut back, 4 bases at V and 0 bases at J, with 9 bases in the middle. The CDR3 here is CSVGGTVNTEAFF. CDR3 bases: TGCAGCGTTGGGGGGACTGTGAACACTGAAGCTTTCTTT.

V usage is TRBV5-1 and J usage is TRBJ2-7; D possibly corresponds to TRBD1 (5 bases). Germline V gene data show CDR1 as SGHRS and CDR2 as YFSETQ. This CDR3 spans 15 amino acids. The V end lost 3 bases, the J end lost 5 bases, and 18 bases lay between the germline ends. CDR3 coding DNA: TGCGCCAGCAGCTCGATTAGGGGTGATATCGACGAGCAGTACTTC. Residues: CASSSIRGDIDEQYF.

DNA for the CDR3: TGTGCCAGCAGTTATCAACTAGCGGGAAGTGATGAGCAGTTCTTC. Encoded protein: CASSYQLAGSDEQFF. The rearrangement joins TRBV6-6 to TRBJ2-1; 10 bases fit TRBD2. The CDR3 consists of 15 residues. Trimming took 3 bases from V and 8 from J; bases not matched to a gene: 7. In germline, CDR1 is MNHNY, CDR2 SVGAGI (reference sequence).

In its sample, this clonotype was seen a few times. The rearrangement links TRBV7-2 to TRBJ1-1, with D maybe TRBD1 (5 bases). Per germline, CDR1 SGHTA and CDR2 FQGNSA. This CDR3 has 14 amino acids. V gave up 11 bases and J gave up 4 bases, with 20 bases separating them. CDR3 protein: CAGEGPTYGTEAFF. The CDR3 DNA reads as TGTGCCGGAGAGGGACCAACCTATGGCACTGAAGCTTTCTTT.

The rearrangement uses TRBV4-1 and TRBJ2-5, with D perhaps TRBD2 (6 bases). CDR1 is MGHRA and CDR2 is YSYEKL in the germline V gene. V lost 4 bases to trimming and J lost 4 bases, with 16 bases between them. The CDR3 is made up of 15 amino acids. The CDR3 loop reads CASSPRRRESETQYF. The CDR3, as DNA: TGCGCCAGCAGCCCCCGTAGGAGGGAATCAGAGACCCAGTACTTC.

Only a few counts were recorded for this clonotype. V is TRBV12-3 or TRBV12-4 and J is TRBJ1-1; D gene unclear. V was shortened by 2 bases and J by 0 bases, with 4 bases between the two germline ends. CDR3 size: 13 residues. CDR3 sequence reads: CASSLQLNTEAFF. CDR3 in DNA: TGTGCCAGCAGTTTACAGCTGAACACTGAAGCTTTCTTT.

This clonotype was seen a handful of times. The chain combines TRBV29-1 with TRBJ2-7; 12 bases are shared with TRBD2. The CDR3 sequence is 13 residues long. V was pared by 6 bases and J by 3 bases, with 3 bases of the junction left unmatched. Looked up from germline, CDR1 is SQVTM and CDR2 is ANQGSEA. The CDR3 DNA is TGCAGCGTCTGGACTAGCGGGAACTACGAGCAGTACTTC. Translated: CSVWTSGNYEQYF.

The sample holds a few counts of this clonotype. The chain joins TRBV10-3 to TRBJ1-6, with D unclear. The V end lost 7 bases, the J end lost 11 bases, and 15 bases lay between the germline ends. This CDR3 is built from 13 residues. Germline V gene sequence: CDR1 ENHRY, CDR2 SYGVKD. In nucleotides, the CDR3 is TGTGCCATCACCGGAGATCCGGGAGCACCCCTCCACTTT. This sequence encodes CAITGDPGAPLHF.

V and J are TRBV12-3 or TRBV12-4 and TRBJ1-5, with D maybe TRBD1 (5 bases). The CDR3 spans 13 residues. With 5 bases removed from V and 7 bases from J, the gap between germline ends came to 12 bases. In nucleotides, the CDR3 is TGTGCCAGCAGTCTGGGGACGGGGCAGCCCCAGCATTTT. Its translation: CASSLGTGQPQHF.

This clonotype has a handful of counts. The chain recombines TRBV5-1 with TRBJ2-1, with D maybe TRBD2 (6 bases). CDR3 length: 16 residues. The germline V and J ends were trimmed by 6 bases and 7 bases, with 23 bases remaining between them. Germline V gene data show CDR1 as SGHRS and CDR2 as YFSETQ. The CDR3, as DNA: TGCGCCAGCACCCCTTCGGGGGTGGTTTCGTTGAATGAGCAGTTCTTC. Its protein product is CASTPSGVVSLNEQFF.

The chain uses TRBV20-1 and TRBJ2-3, with 12 bases matching TRBD2. The germline V gene has CDR1 DFQATT and CDR2 SNEGSKA (reference sequence). V trimming: 3 bases; J trimming: 3 bases; junction bases outside the gene matches: 7. CDR3 length: 16 amino acids. The CDR3 nucleotides are TGCAGTGCTAGGACGACTAGCGGGAGTCAAACAGATACGCAGTATTTT. This translates into CSARTTSGSQTDTQYF.

The V and J genes are TRBV28 and TRBJ1-4; no clear D. The CDR3 is 15 residues long. The ends were cut back, 2 bases at V and 2 bases at J, with 9 bases in the middle. Germline V gene lookup returns CDR1 MDHEN and CDR2 SYDVKM. The CDR3 here is CASSLVGMTNEKLFF. CDR3 bases: TGTGCCAGCAGTTTAGTGGGAATGACTAATGAAAAACTGTTTTTT. Filled out from reference TRBV28 and TRBJ1-4, the complete variable domain reads DVKVTQSSRYLVKRTGEKVFLECVQDMDHENMFWYRQDPGLGLRLIYFSYDVKMKEKGDIPEGYSVSREKKERFSLILESASTNQTSMYLCASSLVGMTNEKLFFGSGTQLSVL.

This clonotype was detected many times. This chain joins TRBV29-1 and TRBJ1-2, with 7 bases identical to TRBD1. The CDR3 runs 11 residues. V was pared by 5 bases and J by 6 bases, with 3 bases of the junction left unmatched. Germline lookup yields CDR1 SQVTM and CDR2 ANQGSEA. CDR3 DNA sequence: TGCAGCGTTAGGGGGCGCGATGGCTACACCTTC. Translated: CSVRGRDGYTF.

This clonotype was observed a handful of times. V gene TRBV20-1 combines with J gene TRBJ2-1; 14 positions match TRBD2. Trimming cost V 6 bases and J 6 bases; bases outside gene matches: 7. Germline CDR1 reads DFQATT; CDR2 reads SNEGSKA (reference sequence). The CDR3 consists of 15 residues. This CDR3 is CSANSGTSGSNEQFF. CDR3 coding DNA: TGCAGTGCCAATTCCGGGACTAGCGGGAGCAATGAGCAGTTCTTC.

For this clonotype: The conserved closing phenylalanine or tryptophan is absent in this CDR3, likely reflecting a read error. The rearrangement links TRBV12-3 or TRBV12-4 to TRBJ1-1; the D gene is possibly TRBD1 (5 bases). The CDR3 extends over 15 amino acids. With 1 base removed from V and 0 bases from J, the gap between germline ends came to 9 bases. The DNA for the CDR3 is TGTGCCAGCAGTTTAGACAGGATAGTGAACACTGAAGCTTTCTGT. This gives the protein CASSLDRIVNTEAFC.

This clonotype was observed a handful of times. The chain couples TRBV29-1 to TRBJ2-7, with D perhaps TRBD1 or TRBD2 (6 bases each). The CDR3 length is 12 residues. The V and J ends lost 4 bases and 4 bases respectively, with 11 bases between them. Germline CDR1 SQVTM, CDR2 ANQGSEA. CDR3 nucleotides: TGCAGCGTTGGGGGGGCGAAGTACGAGCAGTACTTC. Protein product: CSVGGAKYEQYF.

This clonotype was observed once. The CDR3 DNA reads TGCGCCAGCAGCTTACCCGTCAGGGACGAGCAGTACTTC. Translating it yields CASSLPVRDEQYF. The J gene is TRBJ2-5, the V gene TRBV5-1; D may be TRBD1 (5 bases). The J call is in doubt because the DNA end fits TRBJ2-7 better. The CDR3 loop spans 13 amino acids. Per germline, CDR1 SGHRS and CDR2 YFSETQ.